The clone carrying this T cell receptor (beta chain) was detected a few times. The antigen is undetermined. This sample is drawn from a study of CD8 T cells in ankylosing spondylitis. Findings and caveats of the study: Blood from ankylosing spondylitis patients appeared to carry a characteristic roughly eight-variant TCR beta motif. Disease-linked clones proved CD8+ and comparatively uncommon in peripheral blood.

Molecular-barcoded quantitative 5'-RACE produced these TCR beta libraries. In TCRdb, the 5' RACE reads were re-called with MiXCR into one record per CDR3 protein. The sample shows around 890,000 distinct CDR3 sequences, 12% of them seen only once. The source is a male donor with ankylosing spondylitis. Sequencing used blood, either unsorted or a sorted T cell fraction (not recorded which).

Written as DNA, the CDR3 is TGCGCCAGCAGCCAAGGGCCGTTGGGACAGGGGCCTGAAGCTTTCTTT. The encoded protein is CASSQGPLGQGPEAFF. The rearrangement links TRBV4-3 to TRBJ1-1; 10 bases align to TRBD1. The CDR3 totals 16 residues. Trimming removed 1 base from V and 6 bases from J; junction bases left unmatched: 8. Germline CDR1 and CDR2: LGHNA and YSLEER.